Following are 30 T cell receptor beta chains from one sample sequenced in a study of T cell responses to AZD1222 COVID-19 vaccine. Assay: immunoSEQ multiplex PCR; the TCRdb copy retains only in-frame clones and omits some. Here the sample spans around 160,000 clones, approximately 90% being singletons. Sequenced here: peripheral blood, sampled on day 0 of AZD1222 vaccination. The receptors come from an adult in good health.

CDR3 protein: CASSLRGYTEAFF. In nucleotides, the CDR3 is TGTGCCAGCAGCCTGAGGGGGTACACTGAAGCTTTCTTT. The chain joins TRBV12-3 or TRBV12-4 to TRBJ1-1; maybe TRBD1 (6 bases). Between the trimmed V and J ends, which lost 6 bases and 3 bases, there was a span of 11 bases. CDR3 size: 13 residues.

A single count supports this clone. The chain carries TRBV10-3 and TRBJ1-2, with TRBD1 matching over 7 bases. J gave up 2 bases and V 2 bases, and 8 bases lay outside the gene matches. Germline V gene data show CDR1 as ENHRY and CDR2 as SYGVKD. The CDR3 has 16 residues. DNA of the CDR3: TGTGCCATCAGTGAGCAGCGGGGGGGACAGAACTATGGCTACACCTTC. It is translated as CAISEQRGGQNYGYTF.

The genes are TRBV5-5 and TRBJ2-7, with 7 bases fitting TRBD2. J lost 3 bases, V lost 0 bases, and 3 bases had no gene match. There are 14 residues in the CDR3. Germline V gene data show CDR1 as SGHKS and CDR2 as YYEKEE (reference sequence). The CDR3 here is CASSLVGLGYEQYF. CDR3 nucleotide sequence: TGTGCCAGCAGCTTGGTCGGACTAGGCTACGAGCAGTACTTC. Supplemented by reference TRBV5-5 and TRBJ2-7, the full variable domain reads DAGVTQSPTHLIKTRGQQVTLRCSPISGHKSVSWYQQVLGQGPQFIFQYYEKEERGRGNFPDRFSARQFPNYSSELNVNALLLGDSALYLCASSLVGLGYEQYFGPGTRLTVT.

V usage is TRBV6-5 and J usage is TRBJ2-7, with 8 bases that match TRBD1. CDR1 MNHEY and CDR2 SVGAGI come from the germline V gene. The J segment lost 7 bases and the V segment lost 6 bases, leaving 2 bases of the junction unmatched. CDR3 length: 11 amino acids. CDR3 sequence: CASRRQGEQYF. The DNA for the CDR3 is TGTGCCAGCAGGCGACAGGGGGAGCAGTACTTC.

The CDR3 DNA is TGCGCCAGCAGCGGTAGGGCTAGCGGGGGGGCGTCAGATACGCAGTATTTT. This gives the protein CASSGRASGGASDTQYF. The V call is TRBV5-1, the J call TRBJ2-3, with 12 nucleotides matching TRBD2. Germline CDR1 reads SGHRS; CDR2 reads YFSETQ. The CDR3 contains 17 residues. Germline trimming cut 4 bases from V and 4 bases from J; bases unmatched to any gene: 10.

The chain couples TRBV19 to TRBJ2-7, with D possibly matching TRBD2 (6 bases). V was pared by 5 bases and J by 0 bases, with 11 bases between. Per the germline V gene, CDR1 is LNHDA and CDR2 is SQIVND (reference sequence). The CDR3 loop spans 14 amino acids. Here the CDR3 reads CASSRAGSSYEQYF. The CDR3 coding sequence is TGTGCCAGTAGTCGTGCGGGGAGCTCCTACGAGCAGTACTTC.

The genes are TRBV6-5 and TRBJ1-2; no clear D gene. Per the germline V gene, CDR1 is MNHEY and CDR2 is SVGAGI. Trimming pared 6 bases from V and 9 bases from J, leaving 11 bases between. This CDR3 contains 11 residues. This chain's CDR3 is CASRGPSSYTF. CDR3 coding DNA: TGTGCCAGCAGAGGCCCTTCGAGCTACACCTTC.

The chain employs TRBV7-9 and TRBJ1-1; D is undetermined. With 10 bases removed from V and 2 bases from J, the gap between germline ends came to 20 bases. The germline CDR1 and CDR2 sequences are SEHNR and FQNEAQ (reference sequence). This CDR3 region has 15 residues. CDR3 nucleotide sequence: TGTGCCACCACTCCCTCCCGGGGAACAAACACTGAAGCTTTCTTT. Translating gives CATTPSRGTNTEAFF.

The CDR3 coding sequence is TGTGCCAGCAGTTGGCCTAGCGGGGGGGCCACAGATACGCAGTATTTT. Protein sequence: CASSWPSGGATDTQYF. The V gene is TRBV6-2 or TRBV6-3, the J gene TRBJ2-3; 12 bases map to TRBD2. V shed 4 bases, J shed 2 bases, and the junction held 4 bases outside the gene matches. The CDR3 loop spans 16 amino acids. The germline CDR1 and CDR2 sequences are MNHEY and SVGEGT.

The gene calls are TRBV4-1 and TRBJ2-2, with 9 bases that match TRBD2. Per germline, CDR1 MGHRA and CDR2 YSYEKL. J lost 1 base, V lost 4 bases, and 4 bases had no gene match. The CDR3 consists of 16 residues. CDR3 coding DNA: TGCGCCAGCAGCCCTAGCGGGAAACGGAACACCGGGGAGCTGTTTTTT. This encodes CASSPSGKRNTGELFF.

The chain joins TRBV28 to TRBJ2-7; weak D call: TRBD1 (5 bases). Trimming left V 7 bases short and J 9 bases short, with 16 bases between. The CDR3 sequence is 12 residues long. The germline CDR1 and CDR2 sequences are MDHEN and SYDVKM. As DNA, the CDR3 is TGTGCCAGCATCTTCAAAAGGGGCTGGCAGTACTTC. It specifies CASIFKRGWQYF.

The sample holds a few counts of this clone. This chain connects TRBV3-1 (or the pseudogene TRBV3-2) to TRBJ2-1; 11 bases are a match to TRBD2. Germline lookup yields CDR1 LGHDT and CDR2 YNNKEL (reference sequence). After removal of 4 bases from V and 7 bases from J, the junction contained 6 bases not matched to a gene. This CDR3 has 15 amino acids. CDR3 residues: CASSPSGGPGNEQFF. CDR3 sequence (DNA): TGTGCCAGCAGCCCTAGCGGGGGGCCGGGGAATGAGCAGTTCTTC.

The V and J genes are TRBV6-2 or TRBV6-3 and TRBJ2-7; D not certain. Trimming left V 5 bases short and J 7 bases short, with 24 bases between. Germline CDR1 MNHEY, CDR2 SVGEGT. There are 16 residues in the CDR3. The CDR3 spells CASSTHRVLSEVEQYF. As DNA, the CDR3 is TGTGCCAGCAGTACCCACCGGGTCCTCAGCGAGGTGGAGCAGTACTTC.

The V gene is TRBV6-5, the J gene TRBJ2-5; weak D call: TRBD1 (6 bases). Trimming removed 6 bases from V and 4 bases from J, with 12 bases in between. The CDR3 totals 13 residues. Germline V gene sequence: CDR1 MNHEY, CDR2 SVGAGI. CDR3 bases: TGTGCCAGCAGGAAACAGGGATCAGAGACCCAGTACTTC. This translates into CASRKQGSETQYF.

The chain joins TRBV2 to TRBJ2-7; 7 bases align to TRBD1. The CDR3 has 13 amino acids. The V gene's germline CDR1 is SNHLY and CDR2 FYNNEI. V trimming: 6 bases; J trimming: 3 bases; junction bases outside the gene matches: 5. The CDR3 protein is CASSEGARYEQYF. In nucleotides, the CDR3 is TGTGCCAGCAGCGAGGGGGCGCGCTACGAGCAGTACTTC.

The V call is TRBV5-6, the J call TRBJ1-6, with D possibly matching TRBD1 (6 bases). V was shortened by 0 bases and J by 10 bases, with 17 bases between the two germline ends. Per the germline V gene, CDR1 is SGHDT and CDR2 is YYEEEE. This CDR3 comprises 16 residues. Here the CDR3 reads CASSLARGGVGSPLHF. CDR3 DNA sequence: TGTGCCAGCAGCTTGGCCAGGGGCGGCGTGGGATCACCCCTCCACTTT.

J is TRBJ2-7 and V is TRBV27, with TRBD2 matching 8 bases. The CDR3 totals 17 residues. The V gene's germline CDR1 is MNHEY and CDR2 SMNVEV (reference sequence). V was pared by 0 bases and J by 2 bases, with 9 bases of the junction left unmatched. The CDR3 spells CASSLSISGVGAYEQYF. The DNA of the CDR3 is TGTGCCAGCAGTTTATCGATTAGCGGGGTTGGGGCCTACGAGCAGTACTTC.

The V call is TRBV19, the J call TRBJ2-2; no clear D gene. Looked up from germline, CDR1 is LNHDA and CDR2 is SQIVND (reference sequence). V was clipped by 5 bases and J by 0 bases, with 10 bases between them. The CDR3 is 15 amino acids. The CDR3 DNA reads TGTGCCAGTAGTCCTCAACAGACGAACACCGGGGAGCTGTTTTTT. Translated: CASSPQQTNTGELFF. The full variable domain, its missing parts supplied by reference TRBV19 and TRBJ2-2, is DGGITQSPKYLFRKEGQNVTLSCEQNLNHDAMYWYRQDPGQGLRLIYYSQIVNDFQKGDIAEGYSVSREKKESFPLTVTSAQKNPTAFYLCASSPQQTNTGELFFGEGSRLTVL.

This chain joins TRBV5-4 and TRBJ2-7, with TRBD2 identical over 13 bases. V lost 1 base to trimming and J lost 1 base; unmatched junction nucleotides: 8. CDR1 and CDR2 from the germline V gene are SGHNT and YYREEE (reference sequence). This CDR3 is built from 18 residues. CDR3 residues: CASSLKGLAGQKSYEQYF. CDR3 DNA sequence: TGTGCCAGCAGCTTGAAGGGACTAGCGGGACAAAAATCCTACGAGCAGTACTTC.

This clone was detected a few times. The gene calls are TRBV9 and TRBJ2-2, with D uncertain. Germline CDR1 SGDLS, CDR2 YYNGEE. V was pared by 4 bases and J by 7 bases, with 14 bases between. The CDR3 totals 14 residues. This CDR3 is CASSPLDSRGELFF. Here the CDR3 DNA reads TGTGCCAGCAGCCCACTCGATAGTCGCGGGGAGCTGTTTTTT. Based on the CDR3 plus reference TRBV9 and TRBJ2-2, the full variable domain is DSGVTQTPKHLITATGQRVTLRCSPRSGDLSVYWYQQSLDQGLQFLIQYYNGEERAKGNILERFSAQQFPDLHSELNLSSLELGDSALYFCASSPLDSRGELFFGEGSRLTVL.

V is TRBV5-1 and J is TRBJ1-3; D is undetermined. This CDR3 spans 14 amino acids. Trimming shortened V by 0 bases and J by 0 bases, and 4 bases separated the two germline ends. CDR1 is SGHRS, CDR2 YFSETQ, per germline. The CDR3 nucleotides are TGCGCCAGCAGCTTGGACCACTCTGGAAACACCATATATTTT. It encodes CASSLDHSGNTIYF. The whole variable domain, filled in from reference TRBV5-1 and TRBJ1-3, reads KAGVTQTPRYLIKTRGQQVTLSCSPISGHRSVSWYQQTPGQGLQFLFEYFSETQRNKGNFPGRFSGRQFSNSRSEMNVSTLELGDSALYLCASSLDHSGNTIYFGEGSWLTVV.

The chain combines TRBV7-2 with TRBJ1-2, with D unresolved. The length of the CDR3 is 14 residues. The V and J ends lost 0 bases and 6 bases respectively, with 11 bases between them. Germline lookup yields CDR1 SGHTA and CDR2 FQGNSA. The DNA for the CDR3 is TGTGCCAGCAGCTTAGCTGGGATGATCAATGGCTACACCTTC. Translated: CASSLAGMINGYTF.

The gene calls are TRBV15 and TRBJ1-1; no clear D gene. Germline values: CDR1 LNHNV, CDR2 YYDKDF (reference sequence). The CDR3 is 15 residues long. V lost 3 bases and J 5 bases, leaving 16 bases between the germline ends. In DNA form, the CDR3 reads TGTGCCACCAGCAGCGATCCACGGGTAGGGACTGAAGCTTTCTTT. Translating gives CATSSDPRVGTEAFF.

V usage is TRBV27 and J usage is TRBJ2-7; D is perhaps TRBD1 (6 bases). CDR1 and CDR2 (germline): MNHEY, SMNVEV (reference sequence). This CDR3 contains 14 residues. V was shortened by 6 bases and J by 1 base, with 13 bases between the two germline ends. The CDR3 is CASRTGTRSYEQYF. The CDR3 DNA reads TGTGCCAGCAGGACCGGGACACGATCCTACGAGCAGTACTTC.

This chain's CDR3 is CASTVGGAIYGYTF. Here the CDR3 DNA reads TGTGCCAGCACCGTGGGAGGGGCGATCTATGGCTACACCTTC. The chain employs TRBV7-2 and TRBJ1-2; maybe TRBD1 (5 bases). The CDR3 is made up of 14 amino acids. Looked up from germline, CDR1 is SGHTA and CDR2 is FQGNSA. Trimming shortened V by 7 bases and J by 4 bases, and 16 bases separated the two germline ends.

Concerning this clone: Other DNA sequences of this sample code for an identical CDR3. V usage is TRBV18 and J usage is TRBJ2-1, with D unresolved. The CDR3 totals 14 residues. V was cut by 0 bases and J by 5 bases, with 8 bases left in between. Germline CDR1 and CDR2: KGHSH and LQKENI. DNA for the CDR3: TGTGCCAGCTCACCACCCGTGGGGAACAATGAGCAGTTCTTC. Translation: CASSPPVGNNEQFF.

The chain links TRBV6-5 to TRBJ1-1; D is perhaps TRBD1 (5 bases). V lost 7 bases and J lost 4, with 10 bases in between. Germline lookup yields CDR1 MNHEY and CDR2 SVGAGI. This CDR3 contains 12 residues. In DNA form, the CDR3 reads TGTGCCAGCAAAGGGACGAGCACTGAAGCTTTCTTT. Translated, it gives CASKGTSTEAFF.

This clone has only one observation. The genes are TRBV6-5 and TRBJ1-1; D call uncertain. Germline V gives CDR1 MNHEY, CDR2 SVGAGI. The CDR3 is 15 amino acids. Trimming pared 7 bases from V and 4 bases from J, leaving 19 bases between. The CDR3 spells CASTPGNSGRTEAFF. Written as DNA, the CDR3 is TGTGCCAGCACCCCAGGAAACTCCGGGCGCACTGAAGCTTTCTTT.

This clone came up once. The rearrangement joins TRBV2 to TRBJ2-7; D is uncertain. The CDR3 is made up of 11 amino acids. Trimming took 3 bases from V and 9 from J, leaving 9 bases between them. The V gene's germline CDR1 is SNHLY and CDR2 FYNNEI. CDR3 residues: CASSDLVGQYF. CDR3 coding DNA: TGTGCCAGCAGTGATCTTGTGGGGCAGTACTTC.

The J gene is TRBJ2-3, the V gene TRBV7-3; 7 bases match TRBD1. The length of the CDR3 is 13 residues. The V and J ends lost 5 bases and 3 bases, in that order; junction bases with no gene match: 2. CDR1 and CDR2 (germline): SGHTA, FQGTGA. CDR3 region: CASSRDRTDTQYF. As DNA, the CDR3 is TGTGCCAGCAGCAGGGACAGAACAGATACGCAGTATTTT.